A single T cell receptor (beta chain) is shown here with its context. Its target is unknown. The data stem from a study of CD8+ T cells in alopecia areata. Overall study context: Tofacitinib continued for 6 to 18 months and was then withheld for 6 months. Study-level results: With one nonresponder, baseline CD8+ expansion's link to response remains uncertain.

Investigators isolated RNA and reverse transcribed it into cDNA to act as the sequencing template. TCRdb keeps only in-frame clones here, not all; method: immunoSEQ multiplex PCR. This sample has fewer than 110,000 clones, with roughly 84% found just once. Sample treatment: oral pan-JAK inhibitor, 5-10 mg twice daily. Both peripheral blood and punch biopsies of lesional scalp skin were obtained from patients who had alopecia areata. The V gene lost 4 bases and the J gene lost 2 bases, with 18 bases spanning the gap. The germline V gene has CDR1 SQVTM and CDR2 ANQGSEA. This CDR3 has 15 residues. Sequencing used CD8+ T cells sorted from blood, obtained at week 24, from a patient treated with tofacitinib. The J gene is TRBJ2-7, the V gene TRBV29-1; no clear D gene. This sequence was found in a human donor with alopecia areata. Here the CDR3 DNA reads TGCAGCGTTGTGTCGTCCACAGCTACCACCTACGAGCAGTACTTC. It yields the protein CSVVSSTATTYEQYF.